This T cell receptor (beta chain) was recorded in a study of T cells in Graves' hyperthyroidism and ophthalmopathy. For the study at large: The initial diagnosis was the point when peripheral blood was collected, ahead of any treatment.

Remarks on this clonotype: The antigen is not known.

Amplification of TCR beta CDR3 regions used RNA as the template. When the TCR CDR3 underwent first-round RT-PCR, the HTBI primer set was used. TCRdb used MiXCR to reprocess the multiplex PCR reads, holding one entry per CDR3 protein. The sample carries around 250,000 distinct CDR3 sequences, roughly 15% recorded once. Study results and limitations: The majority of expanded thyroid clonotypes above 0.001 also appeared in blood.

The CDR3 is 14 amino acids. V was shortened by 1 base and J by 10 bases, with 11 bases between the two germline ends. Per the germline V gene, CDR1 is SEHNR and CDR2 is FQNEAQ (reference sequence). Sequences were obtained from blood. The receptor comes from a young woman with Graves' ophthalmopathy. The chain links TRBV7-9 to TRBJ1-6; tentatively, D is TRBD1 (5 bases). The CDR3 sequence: CASSLEGSYSPLHF. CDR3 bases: TGTGCCAGCAGCTTAGAGGGGTCGTACTCACCCCTCCACTTT.